This TCR beta chain stems from a study of blood T cell repertoires in COVID-19. Across the whole study: Samples taken during acute and convalescent COVID-19 were collected in the United States, Italy and Spain.

V lost 0 bases to trimming and J lost 5 bases, with 7 bases between them. The length of the CDR3 is 13 residues. From germline, CDR1 is LGHNA and CDR2 YSLEER. This clone was seen only once. Original processing methods: Reference gene primer amplification gave nucleated cell count estimates. The table came from immunoSEQ multiplex PCR; TCRdb's copy has only in-frame clones and leaves some out. That table furnishes V, J and clone size, whereas the DNA furnished D and trimming. The sample lists some 150,000 clones, about 87% occurring once. Sequencing used peripheral blood. The receptor's source is a human donor in a cohort sampled during active COVID-19. The chain is built from TRBV4-3 and TRBJ2-5, with D hard to call. CDR3 in amino acids: CASSQDHGETQYF. CDR3 nucleotides: TGCGCCAGCAGCCAAGATCACGGGGAGACCCAGTACTTC.